This is a list of T cell receptor beta chains from one sample in a study of blood T cell repertoires in COVID-19. TCRdb's table, derived via immunoSEQ multiplex PCR, lists solely in-frame clones and lacks some. In the table there are over 150,000 clones, around four fifths of which are singletons. Sequencing was done on a sample of PBMCs or T cells enriched from blood (not recorded which). The receptors shown here come from a woman between 50 and 59 years old who had recovered from COVID-19. The CDR3 runs from the conserved cysteine through the conserved F or W. D genes are given only for firm matches. A row's size may be missing; if present it is once, few, many or a size class.

j_call	clone_size	d_call	v_call	cdr3_nt	cdr3_aa
TRBJ1-6	NA	NA	TRBV29-1	TGCAGCGTTGAACAGGGCTCCTATAATTCACCCCTCCACTTT	CSVEQGSYNSPLHF
TRBJ1-3	few	TRBD1	TRBV3-1/TRBV3-2	TGTGCCAGCAGCCCAGTTGGGACAGTCGGAAACACCATATATTTT	CASSPVGTVGNTIYF
TRBJ2-7	few	NA	TRBV19	TGTGCCAGTAGCCGACAGCTCCGATCAACCTACGAGCAGTACTTC	CASSRQLRSTYEQYF
TRBJ2-1	NA	NA	TRBV27	TGTGCCAGCAGTTTATTCCTGGCTTACAATGAGCAGTTCTTC	CASSLFLAYNEQFF
TRBJ2-5	NA	TRBD2	TRBV4-2	TGTGCCAGTTCCCGACGGGGGGAAGAGACCCAGTACTTC	CASSRRGEETQYF
TRBJ2-5	NA	TRBD2	TRBV18	TGTGCCAGCTCCCAAACTGAAGGGACTAGCGGGAATCAAGAGACCCAGTACTTC	CASSQTEGTSGNQETQYF
TRBJ2-5	once	NA	TRBV28	TGTGCCAGTAAAAGGGGAGGCGAGACCCAGTACTTC	CASKRGGETQYF
TRBJ2-2	few	NA	TRBV6-6	TGTGCCAGCAGTCAGAGACGGGACTCGAATACCGGGGAGCTGTTTTTT	CASSQRRDSNTGELFF
TRBJ2-2	NA	NA	TRBV7-8	TGTGCCAGCGCCTATTTAAGTCCATTCGGGGAGCTGTTTTTT	CASAYLSPFGELFF
TRBJ2-1	NA	NA	TRBV5-1	TGCGCCAGCAGCTTGGATTGGGAGACCTACAATGAGCAGTTCTTC	CASSLDWETYNEQFF
TRBJ1-1	NA	NA	TRBV9	TGTGCCAGCAGCGACGAAGCAGGAACTGAAGCTTTCTTT	CASSDEAGTEAFF
TRBJ1-2	once	NA	TRBV27	TGTGCCAGCACCATAGGAGGGGTGCCGAGGGTGGGAGGCTACACCTTC	CASTIGGVPRVGGYTF
TRBJ2-2	NA	NA	TRBV28	TGTGCCAGCAACGTGGCTGGAGCTGTTGGCGGGGAGCTGTTTTTT	CASNVAGAVGGELFF
TRBJ1-4	NA	NA	TRBV5-1	TGCGCCAGCAGCTCCGGGACACAAACAACTAATGAAAAACTGTTTTTT	CASSSGTQTTNEKLFF
TRBJ2-1	once	NA	TRBV20-1	TGCAGTGCCCCCAGAAAGCACAGTCAGTTCTTC	CSAPRKHSQFF
TRBJ1-2	NA	NA	TRBV6-5	TGTGCCAGCAGCCCGTCGAGGGAGGGGAACTATGGCTACACCTTC	CASSPSREGNYGYTF
TRBJ2-1	NA	TRBD2	TRBV24-1	TGTGCCACCAGTGATGCTAGCGGGAGGTCGAATGAGCAGTTCTTC	CATSDASGRSNEQFF
TRBJ2-7	NA	NA	TRBV6-5	TGTGCCAGCAGTTACTTCAGGTCTGGCTCCTACGAGCAGTACTTC	CASSYFRSGSYEQYF
TRBJ1-2	few	NA	TRBV5-1	TGCGCCAGCAGCTTGGGTGGAGGGTCGGTGGCTAACTATGGCTACACCTTC	CASSLGGGSVANYGYTF
TRBJ1-6	NA	NA	TRBV28	TGTGCCAGCAGTTTAAACAGGGTGGTTTCACCCCTCCACTTT	CASSLNRVVSPLHF
TRBJ2-5	NA	NA	TRBV14	TGTGCCAGCAGCCAAGATCGGGAGTGGCCGGCGGAGACCCAGTACTTC	CASSQDREWPAETQYF
TRBJ2-1	NA	TRBD1	TRBV7-3	TGTGCCAGCAGCTTACAGGGGGCTGGGTACAATGAGCAGTTCTTC	CASSLQGAGYNEQFF
TRBJ1-1	NA	NA	TRBV28	TGTGCCACTTCCCCGGGGGGCTGGAACACTGAAGCTTTCTTT	CATSPGGWNTEAFF
TRBJ2-5	once	TRBD1	TRBV6-5	TGTGCCAGCAGTTACTCTGGACAGGGCTTTGAGACCCAGTACTTC	CASSYSGQGFETQYF
TRBJ2-1	NA	TRBD2	TRBV5-1	TGCGCCAGCAGCCCTTCAACTAGCGGGACTAACAATGAGCAGTTCTTC	CASSPSTSGTNNEQFF
TRBJ1-5	NA	TRBD1	TRBV19	TGTGCCAGCGGGACAGTTGACTATCAGCCCCAGCATTTT	CASGTVDYQPQHF
TRBJ1-4	NA	TRBD1	TRBV18	TGTGCCAGCTCACGCGACAGGGTGGTTGAAAAACTGTTTTTT	CASSRDRVVEKLFF
TRBJ1-1	NA	TRBD1	TRBV29-1	TGCAGCGTTGCAGGGGGAGTCACTGAAGCTTTCTTT	CSVAGGVTEAFF
TRBJ2-5	NA	NA	TRBV5-5	TGTGCCAGCAGTTCAACAACGCCCTTGAGGGGACTCCAGTACTTC	CASSSTTPLRGLQYF
TRBJ1-2	NA	TRBD1	TRBV24-1	TGTGCCACCAGTGAAACTACAGGGGTTAACTATGGCTACACCTTC	CATSETTGVNYGYTF
TRBJ1-2	NA	TRBD1	TRBV6-5	TGTGCCAGCAGTTGGACAGGGGCCGTACCGTATGGCTACACCTTC	CASSWTGAVPYGYTF
TRBJ1-2	NA	TRBD1	TRBV4-1	TGCGCCAGCAGCCAAGGACTAACAGGGGACTTCTATGGCTACACCTTC	CASSQGLTGDFYGYTF
TRBJ1-2	NA	TRBD1	TRBV29-1	TGCAGCGTTGACGGACAGGGGTATGGCTACACCTTC	CSVDGQGYGYTF
TRBJ2-1	NA	TRBD2	TRBV11-3	TGTGCCAGCAGCTATAGCGGGATCGAGCAGTTCTTC	CASSYSGIEQFF
TRBJ1-3	few	NA	TRBV5-1	TGCGCCAGCAGCGCTTCAGGGGACGGCGGAAACACCATATATTTT	CASSASGDGGNTIYF
TRBJ2-1	NA	TRBD2	TRBV12-5	TGTGCTAGTGGTTTGGTACGCGGTGGGCTAGCGGGAGAAAAGTCGGCTGACAATGAGCAGTTCTTC	CASGLVRGGLAGEKSADNEQFF
TRBJ2-2	NA	NA	TRBV6-4	TGTGCCAGCAAGAGTGCCGGGGAGCTGTTTTTT	CASKSAGELFF
TRBJ2-3	NA	TRBD1	TRBV7-3	TGTGCCAGCAGCCCGACAAGACAGGGAATAGATACGCAGTATTTT	CASSPTRQGIDTQYF
TRBJ2-1	NA	TRBD2	TRBV3-1/TRBV3-2	TGTGCCAGCAGCCAAGCGGCACTAGCGGGCGTCGGTGAGCAGTTCTTC	CASSQAALAGVGEQFF
TRBJ1-3	NA	NA	TRBV25-1	TGTGCCAGCAGTGAATTTGACACTAGCTCTGGAAACACCATATATTTT	CASSEFDTSSGNTIYF